Shown below are 18 T cell receptor beta chains from a single sample sequenced in a study of blood T cell repertoires in COVID-19. Using immunoSEQ multiplex PCR, the repertoire was profiled, and TCRdb retains in-frame clones only, with some absent. The table has hundreds of thousands of clones, approximately 81% seen once. The sample taken for sequencing was PBMCs or T cells enriched from blood (not recorded which). These receptors came from a man aged 40-49 years who had recovered from COVID-19.

V gene TRBV6-2 or TRBV6-3 combines with J gene TRBJ1-5; D remains unclear. Germline V lookup: CDR1 MNHEY, CDR2 SVGEGT. The length of the CDR3 is 15 residues. V was cut by 0 bases and J by 7 bases, with 13 bases left in between. As DNA, the CDR3 is TGTGCCAGCAGTTACTCGTCAGGAGGGAGACAGCCCCAGCATTTT. It translates to CASSYSSGGRQPQHF.

This rearrangement joins TRBV9 to TRBJ1-5, with D hard to call. Trimming pared 0 bases from V and 4 bases from J, leaving 11 bases between. This CDR3 has 15 amino acids. Germline V gene lookup returns CDR1 SGDLS and CDR2 YYNGEE. The CDR3 is CASSVAGGSNQPQHF. The CDR3 region has the DNA TGTGCCAGCAGCGTAGCGGGAGGCTCTAATCAGCCCCAGCATTTT.

V is TRBV18 and J is TRBJ1-1; D is ambiguous. Trimming left V 3 bases short and J 0 bases short, with 8 bases between. Germline V lookup: CDR1 KGHSH, CDR2 LQKENI. The CDR3 consists of 14 residues. The CDR3 DNA reads TGTGCCAGCTCACCGTCGGGAGTGAACACTGAAGCTTTCTTT. Translating it yields CASSPSGVNTEAFF.

The sample holds one count of this clone. This chain connects TRBV19 to TRBJ1-1, with a possible D match to TRBD1 (5 bases). Germline V gene sequence: CDR1 LNHDA, CDR2 SQIVND (reference sequence). The ends were cut back, 1 base at V and 4 bases at J, with 7 bases in the middle. The CDR3 contains 13 residues. DNA for the CDR3: TGTGCCAGTAGTATAGCCGGGGGCACTGAAGCTTTCTTT. Encoded protein: CASSIAGGTEAFF.

The chain uses TRBV28 and TRBJ1-6; no reliable D call. This CDR3 spans 15 amino acids. With 2 bases removed from V and 3 bases from J, the gap between germline ends came to 8 bases. The germline gives CDR1 MDHEN, CDR2 SYDVKM. CDR3 sequence reads: CASSLIVSYNSPLHF. CDR3 sequence (DNA): TGTGCCAGCAGTTTAATCGTCAGCTATAATTCACCCCTCCACTTT.

In this sample, this clone turned up a few times. V usage is TRBV30 and J usage is TRBJ1-1; 7 nucleotides line up with TRBD1. The ends lost 4 bases at V and 3 bases at J; junction bases unmatched: 5. The CDR3 loop spans 13 amino acids. Germline V gene sequence: CDR1 GTSNPN, CDR2 SVGIG (reference sequence). The CDR3 region has the DNA TGTGCCTGGACACAGGGGTACCACACTGAAGCTTTCTTT. Translating gives CAWTQGYHTEAFF.

The chain recombines TRBV19 with TRBJ1-2; 7 bases match TRBD1. The CDR3 contains 15 residues. With V trimmed by 6 bases and J by 8 bases, 15 bases remained unmatched. Germline CDR1 and CDR2: LNHDA and SQIVND (reference sequence). CDR3 residues: CASRETGSNRGGYTF. The CDR3 nucleotides read TGTGCCAGTAGGGAGACAGGGTCAAACAGGGGCGGCTACACCTTC.

The chain links TRBV11-2 to TRBJ1-1; 10 nucleotides align to TRBD1. CDR1 and CDR2 from the germline V gene are SGHAT and FQNNGV. This CDR3 is 16 amino acids long. J gave up 1 base and V 3 bases, and 5 bases lay outside the gene matches. CDR3 region: CASSFRQGAGNTEAFF. CDR3 in DNA: TGTGCCAGCAGCTTCCGACAGGGGGCTGGGAACACTGAAGCTTTCTTT.

The rearrangement links TRBV19 to TRBJ1-1; perhaps TRBD1 as D (5 bases). V lost 8 bases and J 5 bases, leaving 12 bases between the germline ends. In germline, CDR1 is LNHDA, CDR2 SQIVND (reference sequence). This CDR3 is built from 12 residues. The chain's CDR3 is CASQGLTTEAFF. CDR3 bases: TGTGCCAGTCAGGGTTTAACAACTGAAGCTTTCTTT.

The genes are TRBV6-5 and TRBJ1-5; D not resolved. The CDR3 has 13 amino acids. Germline CDR1 reads MNHEY; CDR2 reads SVGAGI. Between the trimmed V and J ends, which lost 6 bases and 0 bases, there was a span of 6 bases. The CDR3 nucleotides are TGTGCCAGCAGGCGGAGTAGCAATCAGCCCCAGCATTTT. This translates into CASRRSSNQPQHF.

This clone was seen only a few times. The V and J genes are TRBV6-5 and TRBJ1-6; TRBD1 might be the D (6 bases). Germline CDR1 is MNHEY and CDR2 is SVGAGI. The CDR3 spans 16 residues. The V and J ends lost 1 base and 5 bases respectively, with 12 bases between them. CDR3 sequence (DNA): TGTGCCAGCAGTTACTTGTTGGGGGCGGATAATTCACCCCTCCACTTT. Translated, it gives CASSYLLGADNSPLHF.

The chain uses TRBV11-2 and TRBJ2-4; TRBD1 is a possible D gene (6 bases). Germline CDR1 SGHAT, CDR2 FQNNGV. The CDR3 is made up of 16 amino acids. Trimming removed 5 bases at V and 3 bases at J, with 17 bases between. The CDR3 sequence is CASSPLWGQGKNIQYF. The CDR3 region has the DNA TGTGCCAGCAGCCCCCTATGGGGGCAAGGCAAAAACATTCAGTACTTC.

This sequence joins TRBV3-1 (or the pseudogene TRBV3-2) and TRBJ1-3; D not certain. The germline CDR1 and CDR2 sequences are LGHDT and YNNKEL (reference sequence). This CDR3 region has 14 residues. V was cut by 5 bases and J by 4 bases, with 12 bases left in between. For the CDR3, the DNA is TGTGCCAGCAGCGTCCGAGGAGCAGGAAACACCATATATTTT. As protein: CASSVRGAGNTIYF.

Remarks on this clone: The identical CDR3 is also encoded by other nucleotide sequences in the sample. V gene TRBV20-1 combines with J gene TRBJ1-2; D is possibly TRBD1 (6 bases). CDR1 DFQATT and CDR2 SNEGSKA come from the germline V gene (reference sequence). This CDR3 has 11 residues. The chain's CDR3 is CSARVGGGYTF. CDR3 bases: TGCAGCGCACGCGTAGGGGGTGGCTACACCTTC.

The DNA of the CDR3 is TGCGCCAGCAGCTTCGAAGGGGTAGAGACCCAGTACTTC. It is translated as CASSFEGVETQYF. The V call is TRBV5-1, the J call TRBJ2-5; D perhaps matches TRBD1 (5 bases). V shed 2 bases and J shed 4 bases, with 9 bases lying between them. Germline V gene sequence: CDR1 SGHRS, CDR2 YFSETQ. CDR3 length: 13 residues.

The CDR3 is CASSFASTGAYGYTF. The CDR3 DNA is TGTGCCAGCAGCTTCGCCTCCACAGGGGCTTATGGCTACACCTTC. J is TRBJ1-2 and V is TRBV7-2, with 7 bases identical to TRBD1. The length of the CDR3 is 15 residues. V shed 3 bases, J shed 5 bases, and the junction held 9 bases outside the gene matches. Germline-derived CDR1 and CDR2 are SGHTA and FQGNSA.

The genes are TRBV27 and TRBJ1-5, with 8 nucleotides matching TRBD1. This CDR3 is built from 14 residues. Germline V gene data show CDR1 as MNHEY and CDR2 as SMNVEV (reference sequence). Unmatched junction bases numbered 1, after V lost 2 bases and J lost 4 bases. In nucleotides, the CDR3 is TGTGCCAGCAGTTTACGGACAGGGAATCAGCCCCAGCATTTT. Residues: CASSLRTGNQPQHF.

The V gene is TRBV19, the J gene TRBJ1-1; 7 bases line up with TRBD1. Germline V lookup: CDR1 LNHDA, CDR2 SQIVND (reference sequence). The CDR3 is 14 residues long. V trimming: 6 bases; J trimming: 1 base; junction bases outside the gene matches: 5. CDR3: CASSPGGRNTEAFF. DNA of the CDR3: TGTGCCAGTAGCCCAGGGGGAAGGAACACTGAAGCTTTCTTT.